This T cell receptor (beta chain) stems from a study of blood T cells in healthy people across ages. The study's findings and limits: PBMC samples, being unsorted, prevented any conclusive comparison of naive and antigen-experienced cells. Donor CMV status, an unknown factor, possibly confounded changes in expanded clonotypes. Estimates of diversity drawn from one million T cells were considered underestimates.

Comments on this clonotype: The target antigen is unknown.

This CDR3 is 17 amino acids long. Per the germline V gene, CDR1 is ENHRY and CDR2 is SYGVKD. Trimming at V came to 3 bases and at J to 5 bases, leaving 15 bases not matched to a gene. Through a sample-barcoded 5' primer and a J-beta primer mix, a second PCR was run for roughly 6 to 12 cycles. Each cDNA molecule, via a template-switch adaptor with 12 random nucleotides, was tagged. TCRdb re-analysed the 5' RACE reads in MiXCR, keeping a single row per CDR3 protein. The data contain 1.2 million to 1.5 million distinct CDR3 sequences, roughly 40% of them seen just once; the ten biggest clones take up approximately 7.9%.

The chain carries TRBV10-3 and TRBJ1-1; 7 bases match TRBD1. Source material: blood. The TCR was taken from a woman younger than 30 in good health. CDR3 sequence (DNA): TGTGCCATCAGTGAAAAAGGTTCAGGGGGTCCTAGGACTGAAGCTTTCTTT. Its protein product is CAISEKGSGGPRTEAFF.